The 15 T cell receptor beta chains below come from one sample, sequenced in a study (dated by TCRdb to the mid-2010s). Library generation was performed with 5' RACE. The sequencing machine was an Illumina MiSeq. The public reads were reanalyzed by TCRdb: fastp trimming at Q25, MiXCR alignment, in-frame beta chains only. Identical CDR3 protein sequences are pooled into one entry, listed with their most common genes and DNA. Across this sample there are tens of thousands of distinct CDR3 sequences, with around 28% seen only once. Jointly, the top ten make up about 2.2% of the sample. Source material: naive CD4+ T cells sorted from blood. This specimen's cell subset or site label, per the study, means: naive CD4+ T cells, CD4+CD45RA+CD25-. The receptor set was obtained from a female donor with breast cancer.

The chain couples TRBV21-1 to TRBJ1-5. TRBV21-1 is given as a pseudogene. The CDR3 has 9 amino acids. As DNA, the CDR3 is TGTGCCAGCTTGGAGCCCCAGCATTTT. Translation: CASLEPQHF.

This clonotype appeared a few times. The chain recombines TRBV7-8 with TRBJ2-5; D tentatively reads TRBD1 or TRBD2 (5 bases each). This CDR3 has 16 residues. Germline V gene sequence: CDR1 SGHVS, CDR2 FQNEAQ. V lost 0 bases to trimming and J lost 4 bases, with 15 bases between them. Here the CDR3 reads CASSLARAGQGETQYF. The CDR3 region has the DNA TGTGCCAGCAGCTTAGCGAGGGCGGGCCAGGGAGAGACCCAGTACTTC.

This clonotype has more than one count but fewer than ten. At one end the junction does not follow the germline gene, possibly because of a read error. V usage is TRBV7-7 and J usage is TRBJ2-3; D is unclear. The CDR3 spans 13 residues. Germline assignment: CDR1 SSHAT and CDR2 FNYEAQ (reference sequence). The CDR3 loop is CASSLLPTDTQYF. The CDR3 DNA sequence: TGTGCTAGCAGCCTCCTCCCGACAGATACGCAGTATTTT.

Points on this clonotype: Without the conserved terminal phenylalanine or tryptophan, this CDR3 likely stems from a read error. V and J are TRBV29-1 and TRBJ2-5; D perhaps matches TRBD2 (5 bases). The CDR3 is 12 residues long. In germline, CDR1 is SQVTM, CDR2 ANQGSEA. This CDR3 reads CSVRHGRETQYL. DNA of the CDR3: TGTAGCGTGAGACACGGTAGAGAGACCCAGTACCTC.

The CDR3 loop is CASSPAGTVKELFF. CDR3 nucleotide sequence: TGTGCCAGCAGTCCCGCGGGGACAGTGAAGGAGCTGTTTTTT. V is TRBV6-2 or TRBV6-3 and J is TRBJ2-2, with D tentatively TRBD1 (7 bases). Germline CDR1 reads MNHEY; CDR2 reads SVGEGT. This CDR3 region has 14 residues. With 5 bases removed from V and 10 bases from J, the gap between germline ends came to 17 bases.

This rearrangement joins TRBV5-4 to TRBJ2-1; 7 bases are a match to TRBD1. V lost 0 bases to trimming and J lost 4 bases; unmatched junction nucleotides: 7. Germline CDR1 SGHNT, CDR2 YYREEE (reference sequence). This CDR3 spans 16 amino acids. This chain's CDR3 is CASSLGGQLSYNEQFF. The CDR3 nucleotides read TGTGCCAGCAGCTTGGGGGGACAGCTAAGTTACAATGAGCAGTTCTTC.

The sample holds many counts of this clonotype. CDR3 bases: TGTGCCAGCAGCTTAGGTGGGAGAAGGGAGACCCAGTACTTC. It yields the protein CASSLGGRRETQYF. The V and J genes are TRBV7-2 and TRBJ2-5, with a tentative D call TRBD2 (5 bases). This CDR3 contains 14 residues. V was clipped by 1 base and J by 5 bases, with 11 bases between them. Germline CDR1 reads SGHTA; CDR2 reads FQGNSA.

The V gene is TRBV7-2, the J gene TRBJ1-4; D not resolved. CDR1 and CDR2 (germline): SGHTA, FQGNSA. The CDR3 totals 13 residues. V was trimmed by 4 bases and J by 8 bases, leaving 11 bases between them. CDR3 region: CASSSRTAEKLFF. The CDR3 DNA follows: TGTGCCAGCAGCTCCCGGACTGCGGAAAAACTGTTTTTT.

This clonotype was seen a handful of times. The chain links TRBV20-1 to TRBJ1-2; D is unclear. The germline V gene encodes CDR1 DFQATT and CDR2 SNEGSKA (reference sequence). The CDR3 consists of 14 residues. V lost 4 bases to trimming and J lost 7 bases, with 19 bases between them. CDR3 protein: CSAIRLRPLRGYTF. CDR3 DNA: TGCAGTGCTATCCGCCTAAGGCCACTCCGTGGCTACACCTTC.

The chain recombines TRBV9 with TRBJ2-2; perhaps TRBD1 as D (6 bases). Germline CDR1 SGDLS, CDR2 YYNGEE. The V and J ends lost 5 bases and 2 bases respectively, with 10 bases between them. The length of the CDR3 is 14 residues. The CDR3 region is CASRPGQNTGELFF. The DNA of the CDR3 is TGTGCCAGCAGACCGGGACAAAACACCGGGGAGCTGTTTTTT.

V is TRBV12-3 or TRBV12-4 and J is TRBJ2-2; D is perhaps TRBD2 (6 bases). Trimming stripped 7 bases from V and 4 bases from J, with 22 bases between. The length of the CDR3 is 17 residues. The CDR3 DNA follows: TGTGCCAGCACCCCGGGACTTTCCCGTGTAGGCACCGGGGAGCTGTTTTTT. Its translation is CASTPGLSRVGTGELFF.

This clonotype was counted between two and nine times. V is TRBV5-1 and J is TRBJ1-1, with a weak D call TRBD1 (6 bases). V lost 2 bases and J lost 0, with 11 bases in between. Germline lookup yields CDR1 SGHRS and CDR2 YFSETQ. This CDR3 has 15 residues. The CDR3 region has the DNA TGCGCCAGCAGCTTAGGACAGCCCATGAACACTGAAGCTTTCTTT. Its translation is CASSLGQPMNTEAFF.

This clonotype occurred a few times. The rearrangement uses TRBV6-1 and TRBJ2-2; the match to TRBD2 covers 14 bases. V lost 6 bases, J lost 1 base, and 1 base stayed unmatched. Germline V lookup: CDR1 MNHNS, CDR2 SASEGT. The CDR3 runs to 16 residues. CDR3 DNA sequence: TGTGCCAGCAGAGGACTAGCGGGAGGGAACACCGGGGAGCTGTTTTTT. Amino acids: CASRGLAGGNTGELFF.

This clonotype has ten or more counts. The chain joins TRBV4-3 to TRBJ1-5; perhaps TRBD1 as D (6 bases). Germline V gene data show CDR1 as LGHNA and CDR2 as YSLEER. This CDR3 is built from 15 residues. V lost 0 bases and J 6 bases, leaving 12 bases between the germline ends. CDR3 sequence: CASSQDRGSSQPQHF. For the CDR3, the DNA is TGCGCCAGCAGCCAAGACAGGGGTTCTAGTCAGCCCCAGCATTTT.

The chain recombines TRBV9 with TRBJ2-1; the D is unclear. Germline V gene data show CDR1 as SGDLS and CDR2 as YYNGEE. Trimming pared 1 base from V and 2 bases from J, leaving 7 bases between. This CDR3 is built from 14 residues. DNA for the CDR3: TGTGCCAGCAGCGTAAGGCCCACCTACAATGAGCAGTTCTTC. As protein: CASSVRPTYNEQFF. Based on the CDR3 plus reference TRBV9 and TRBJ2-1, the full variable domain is DSGVTQTPKHLITATGQRVTLRCSPRSGDLSVYWYQQSLDQGLQFLIQYYNGEERAKGNILERFSAQQFPDLHSELNLSSLELGDSALYFCASSVRPTYNEQFFGPGTRLTVL.